This T cell receptor (beta chain) was captured by sequencing in a study of blood T cell repertoires in COVID-19. The overall study: COVID-19 samples collected from the United States, Italy and Spain covered acute and convalescent phases. From T cells, B-cell-depleted T cells, or PBMCs came the material, which was cDNA or gDNA.

Germline assignment: CDR1 LNHDA and CDR2 SQIVND (reference sequence). The CDR3 is 14 amino acids. V lost 2 bases and J 7 bases, leaving 12 bases between the germline ends. Methods used by the authors: Quantification of nucleated cells was approximated via reference gene primer amplification. Libraries were prepared by immunoSEQ multiplex PCR; TCRdb keeps only in-frame clonotypes and omits some of them. V and J calls and clone size are as listed in that table; D and trimming were resolved from the DNA. Among around 150,000 clones listed, 85% to 95% were seen once. This receptor was identified in a woman aged 50 to 60 with acute or convalescent COVID-19. The sequenced material came from peripheral blood. The rearrangement uses TRBV19 and TRBJ1-5; D remains ambiguous. In nucleotides, the CDR3 is TGTGCCAGTAGTATAAGTAGAAAGATCCAGCCCCAGCATTTT. It specifies CASSISRKIQPQHF.